This TCR beta chain was found in a study of identical twins. Study-wide findings and caveats: Out-of-frame beta chain sequences displayed weaker excess sharing between twins.

About this clonotype: Its antigen is currently unknown.

TCRdb independently ran MiXCR on the 5' RACE reads; one entry per CDR3 protein. The sample lists 1.5 million to 2 million distinct CDR3 sequences, about 30% occurring once. The TCR sequence derives from a newborn girl in good health. Sequenced material: cord blood.

The CDR3 reads CASSPLQGTEAFF. The CDR3 DNA sequence: TGTGCCAGCTCACCACTACAGGGCACTGAAGCTTTCTTT. The chain links TRBV18 to TRBJ1-1, with D tentatively TRBD1 (6 bases). Trimming pared 1 base from V and 4 bases from J, leaving 7 bases between. CDR3 length: 13 amino acids. CDR1 is KGHSH and CDR2 is LQKENI in the germline V gene.